The 21 T cell receptor beta chains listed next were all sequenced from one sample in a study of lymphopenia after photon versus proton radiotherapy (dated by TCRdb to between 2018 and 2021). Library prep was done by the immunoSEQ multiplex PCR assay. TCRdb took over this immuneACCESS table, retaining in-frame rearrangements with V and J assigned. Such tables are incomplete; in checked studies, under half of the missing clones stem from an unresolved V gene, and the remainder is unexplained. For this sample the table gives about 26,000 clones, of which more than 70% were detected only once. The ten largest clonotypes hold roughly 5.2% of the sample. This specimen was peripheral blood, taken from a patient treated with photon-based radiotherapy. The receptor set was obtained from a man in his thirties or forties with gastric cancer.

The chain employs TRBV2 and TRBJ1-6; the match to TRBD1 covers 9 bases. Trimming at V came to 2 bases and at J to 7 bases, leaving 6 bases not matched to a gene. Germline assignment: CDR1 SNHLY and CDR2 FYNNEI. The length of the CDR3 is 16 residues. In nucleotides, the CDR3 is TGTGCCAGCAGTGAAAGGCCAGGGACAGGGAATTCACCCCTCCACTTT. Translating gives CASSERPGTGNSPLHF. Variable domain in full (rest from reference TRBV2 and TRBJ1-6): EPEVTQTPSHQVTQMGQEVILRCVPISNHLYFYWYRQILGQKVEFLVSFYNNEISEKSEIFDDQFSVERPDGSNFTLKIRSTKLEDSAMYFCASSERPGTGNSPLHFGNGTRLTVT.

In its sample, this clone was seen once. The genes are TRBV7-6 and TRBJ2-7, with TRBD2 as a possible D gene (5 bases). V lost 7 bases to trimming and J lost 3 bases, with 16 bases between them. Per germline, CDR1 SGHVS and CDR2 FNYEAQ. This CDR3 is 14 amino acids long. The CDR3 nucleotides are TGTGCCAGCACCCAAGAGCGTGGGAGCTACGAGCAGTACTTC. Residues: CASTQERGSYEQYF.

This clone appeared a single time. V usage is TRBV27 and J usage is TRBJ2-1; 11 bases are a match to TRBD1. Germline loops: CDR1 MNHEY, CDR2 SMNVEV (reference sequence). CDR3 length equals 17 residues. Germline trimming cut 6 bases from V and 8 bases from J; bases unmatched to any gene: 15. In DNA, the CDR3 is TGTGCCAGCAGAAAAAGGGGGGGACAGGGGGTTTCGGATGAGCAGTTCTTC. It codes for CASRKRGGQGVSDEQFF.

DNA of the CDR3: TGTGCCAGCGTAAGGGGCGAACCCTTCGCCTATAGCAATCAGCCCCAGCATTTT. It encodes CASVRGEPFAYSNQPQHF. V is TRBV11-3 and J is TRBJ1-5, with TRBD1 as a possible D gene (5 bases). V was cut by 8 bases and J by 0 bases, with 23 bases left in between. Germline V CDR1 and CDR2: SGHNT, YENEEA. The CDR3 contains 18 residues.

The gene calls are TRBV19 and TRBJ2-7, with D possibly matching TRBD1 (5 bases). The CDR3 sequence is 13 residues long. Per germline, CDR1 LNHDA and CDR2 SQIVND (reference sequence). Trimming removed 7 bases from V and 0 bases from J, with 10 bases in between. This CDR3 reads CASKGQSSYEQYF. The DNA of the CDR3 is TGTGCCAGTAAGGGGCAGAGCTCCTACGAGCAGTACTTC. The variable domain in full, with the rest retrieved from reference TRBV19 and TRBJ2-7, is DGGITQSPKYLFRKEGQNVTLSCEQNLNHDAMYWYRQDPGQGLRLIYYSQIVNDFQKGDIAEGYSVSREKKESFPLTVTSAQKNPTAFYLCASKGQSSYEQYFGPGTRLTVT.

The rearrangement links TRBV13 to TRBJ2-3; 7 bases line up with TRBD1. This CDR3 is 15 amino acids long. Looked up from germline, CDR1 is PRHDT and CDR2 is FYEKMQ (reference sequence). V shed 4 bases, J shed 0 bases, and the junction held 4 bases outside the gene matches. The CDR3 reads CASSSYRGSTDTQYF. CDR3 coding DNA: TGTGCCAGCAGCTCCTACAGGGGTAGCACAGATACGCAGTATTTT.

This rearrangement joins TRBV19 to TRBJ1-5; the D gene is possibly TRBD1 (5 bases). The CDR3 length is 14 residues. Germline values: CDR1 LNHDA, CDR2 SQIVND (reference sequence). The ends were cut back, 5 bases at V and 2 bases at J, with 10 bases in the middle. The CDR3 DNA reads TGTGCCAGTAGTCTAAGACAGCGCAATCAGCCCCAGCATTTT. Encoded protein: CASSLRQRNQPQHF. Combining the CDR3 with reference TRBV19 and TRBJ1-5 gives the whole variable domain DGGITQSPKYLFRKEGQNVTLSCEQNLNHDAMYWYRQDPGQGLRLIYYSQIVNDFQKGDIAEGYSVSREKKESFPLTVTSAQKNPTAFYLCASSLRQRNQPQHFGDGTRLSIL.

J is TRBJ2-5 and V is TRBV7-9; no clear D gene. From germline, CDR1 is SEHNR and CDR2 FQNEAQ (reference sequence). Trimming shortened V by 5 bases and J by 2 bases, and 15 bases separated the two germline ends. The CDR3 length is 15 residues. The CDR3 protein is CASSPARNYQETQYF. The DNA for the CDR3 is TGTGCCAGCAGCCCAGCCCGAAACTATCAAGAGACCCAGTACTTC.

The chain links TRBV18 to TRBJ2-5; D is uncertain. Germline values: CDR1 KGHSH, CDR2 LQKENI. The V gene lost 4 bases and the J gene lost 2 bases, with 11 bases spanning the gap. This CDR3 spans 14 amino acids. CDR3 region: CASSLSARQETQYF. CDR3 coding DNA: TGTGCCAGCTCACTATCTGCTAGACAAGAGACCCAGTACTTC.

The rearrangement links TRBV5-4 to TRBJ2-1; D gene uncertain. The CDR3 runs to 16 residues. Trimming took 2 bases from V and 8 from J, leaving 20 bases between them. Germline V gives CDR1 SGHNT, CDR2 YYREEE (reference sequence). The CDR3 DNA reads TGTGCCAGCAGCTTCCGTAAGTTTTTCCCTCCCCATGAGCAGTTCTTC. Its translation: CASSFRKFFPPHEQFF.

The chain links TRBV19 to TRBJ1-1; D is uncertain. The V gene's germline CDR1 is LNHDA and CDR2 SQIVND (reference sequence). CDR3 size: 12 residues. V was shortened by 8 bases and J by 1 base, with 8 bases between the two germline ends. CDR3 sequence (DNA): TGTGCCAGTCTCCGGGGGAACACTGAAGCTTTCTTT. Translated: CASLRGNTEAFF.

The rearrangement uses TRBV29-1 and TRBJ2-1; no firm D call. CDR3 length equals 12 residues. Germline CDR1 SQVTM, CDR2 ANQGSEA. Trimming removed 2 bases at V and 4 bases at J, with 6 bases between. The chain's CDR3 is CSVEIEYNEQFF. The CDR3 coding sequence is TGCAGCGTTGAAATCGAGTACAATGAGCAGTTCTTC.

This sequence joins TRBV11-2 and TRBJ2-5; no clear D gene. The V gene's germline CDR1 is SGHAT and CDR2 FQNNGV. The length of the CDR3 is 14 residues. The ends were cut back, 2 bases at V and 1 base at J, with 8 bases in the middle. This chain's CDR3 is CASSLRVGQETQYF. CDR3 DNA: TGTGCCAGCAGCTTACGGGTAGGCCAAGAGACCCAGTACTTC. Full variable domain (outside the CDR3, taken from reference TRBV11-2 and TRBJ2-5): EAGVAQSPRYKIIEKRQSVAFWCNPISGHATLYWYQQILGQGPKLLIQFQNNGVVDDSQLPKDRFSAERLKGVDSTLKIQPAKLEDSAVYLCASSLRVGQETQYFGPGTRLLVL.

V usage is TRBV4-2 and J usage is TRBJ2-1, with 9 positions matching TRBD2. Germline V gives CDR1 LGHNA, CDR2 YNFKEQ. After removal of 0 bases from V and 0 bases from J, the junction contained 6 bases not matched to a gene. The CDR3 spans 18 residues. The DNA of the CDR3 is TGTGCCAGCAGCCAAGAAAGGGGTAGCGGGGGCTCCTACAATGAGCAGTTCTTC. Protein: CASSQERGSGGSYNEQFF.

This clone was found once. The CDR3, as DNA: TGTGCCAGTAGTAAGGACCGTAGCACAGATACGCAGTATTTT. Translating gives CASSKDRSTDTQYF. The V gene is TRBV19, the J gene TRBJ2-3; D is unresolved. The germline CDR1 and CDR2 sequences are LNHDA and SQIVND (reference sequence). This CDR3 spans 14 amino acids. V lost 4 bases and J lost 0, with 8 bases in between. The variable domain in full, with the rest retrieved from reference TRBV19 and TRBJ2-3, is DGGITQSPKYLFRKEGQNVTLSCEQNLNHDAMYWYRQDPGQGLRLIYYSQIVNDFQKGDIAEGYSVSREKKESFPLTVTSAQKNPTAFYLCASSKDRSTDTQYFGPGTRLTVL.

In this sample, this clone is large (0.1 to 1%). J is TRBJ2-4 and V is TRBV6-1, with D possibly being TRBD1 (6 bases). The germline CDR1 and CDR2 sequences are MNHNS and SASEGT. Trimming left V 6 bases short and J 12 bases short, with 9 bases between. The CDR3 consists of 10 residues. The CDR3 here is CASSRTAQYF. The CDR3 region has the DNA TGTGCCAGCAGCAGGACAGCTCAGTACTTC.

CDR3 nucleotide sequence: TGTGCCAGCAGCTTAGGAGGGGTAGGGACACCCCTCCACTTT. It yields the protein CASSLGGVGTPLHF. The chain carries TRBV7-9 and TRBJ1-6; TRBD1 might be the D (5 bases). V was clipped by 1 base and J by 11 bases, with 12 bases between them. The length of the CDR3 is 14 residues. Germline lookup yields CDR1 SEHNR and CDR2 FQNEAQ (reference sequence).

The chain is built from TRBV6-6 and TRBJ2-3, with TRBD2 matching over 11 bases. This CDR3 has 15 residues. The V gene's germline CDR1 is MNHNY and CDR2 SVGAGI (reference sequence). V shed 6 bases and J 4 bases; nucleotides not matched to a gene: 6. CDR3 in DNA: TGTGCCAGCAGAAATAGCGGGGGGGTAGCAGATACGCAGTATTTT. Protein product: CASRNSGGVADTQYF.

The rearrangement joins TRBV11-2 to TRBJ2-7, with D maybe TRBD2 (6 bases). V lost 5 bases and J lost 2, with 13 bases in between. Germline V gene sequence: CDR1 SGHAT, CDR2 FQNNGV. CDR3 size: 14 residues. The chain's CDR3 is CASSQRPGAYEQYF. CDR3 bases: TGTGCCAGCAGCCAAAGGCCGGGGGCCTACGAGCAGTACTTC.

The chain links TRBV4-1 to TRBJ1-3; D ambiguous. V was clipped by 0 bases and J by 4 bases, with 19 bases between them. The CDR3 is 18 amino acids. CDR1 MGHRA and CDR2 YSYEKL come from the germline V gene. In nucleotides, the CDR3 is TGCGCCAGCAGCCAAGATTTAATCAGGCCGATGAGGGGAAACACCATATATTTT. Amino acid sequence: CASSQDLIRPMRGNTIYF.

This clone was seen only a few times. The chain links TRBV29-1 to TRBJ2-5; 8 bases line up with TRBD2. CDR1 is SQVTM, CDR2 ANQGSEA, per germline. With V trimmed by 1 base and J by 1 base, 5 bases remained unmatched. The CDR3 spans 15 residues. The CDR3, as DNA: TGCAGCGTTGAAGGAGCGGGGGAAGTCCAAGAGACCCAGTACTTC. Translation: CSVEGAGEVQETQYF.